This TCR beta chain came from a study of T cells in Graves' hyperthyroidism and ophthalmopathy. General observations from the study: In the analysis, a 13 V-J model separated ophthalmopathy from stable hyperthyroidism. Most clonotypes expanded in the thyroid (above 0.001) were also present in blood.

The investigators amplified TCR beta CDR3 regions from RNA transcripts. Initially, a first-round RT-PCR of the TCR CDR3 employed the HTBI primer set. From the multiplex PCR reads, TCRdb called clonotypes with MiXCR, one entry per CDR3 protein. The data hold around 300,000 distinct CDR3 sequences, with roughly 22% observed a single time. Criteria for exclusion of patients were uncontrolled infection, other autoimmune disease, pregnancy or lactation. As concerns this clonotype: Antigen unknown.

The sequenced sample consisted of blood. This TCR came from a man aged 25 to 45 with Graves' ophthalmopathy.

The CDR3 is CAISGSHLGETQYF. CDR3 DNA sequence: TGTGCCATCAGTGGTTCCCACCTGGGAGAGACCCAGTACTTC. The rearrangement links TRBV10-3 to TRBJ2-5; D is uncertain. This CDR3 contains 14 residues. Germline CDR1 ENHRY, CDR2 SYGVKD. V lost 4 bases, J lost 4 bases, and 13 bases lay in between.